Below, 4 T cell receptor beta chains from the same sample are listed, as sequenced in a study of CXCR3-negative and CXCR3-positive naive CD8 T cells. Study-wide points: Higher TRB CDR3 hydrophobicity marked CXCR3-positive naive cells relative to CXCR3-negative naive cells.

Antigen specificity for these receptors is unknown. UMI-tagged TRB cDNA libraries were built via 5' RACE. TCRdb derives one entry per CDR3 protein from the 5' RACE reads, leaving out DNA. The data show 55,000 to 65,000 distinct CDR3 sequences, and the top ten clones hold roughly 0.58%. The sequencing sample was made of naive CXCR3+ CD8+ T cells from blood. Subset denoted: CD45RO-CCR7+CD27+CD95- naive CD8+ T cells expressing CXCR3 (TNR3+). These receptors were collected from a human donor in good health. Some clones in this sample may be carry-over from other donors' samples.

V is TRBV11-2 and J is TRBJ1-1. The germline V gene encodes CDR1 SGHAT and CDR2 FQNNGV. The CDR3 covers 15 residues. The CDR3 is CASSIGEGRNTEAFF.

The rearrangement uses TRBV6-2 or TRBV6-3 and TRBJ2-1. The CDR3 is made up of 13 amino acids. CDR1 is MNHEY, CDR2 SVGEGT, per germline. The CDR3 spells CASSPNFVVEQFF.

The rearrangement joins TRBV20-1 to TRBJ2-3; TCRdb's assignment of TRBD2 cannot be checked, as there is no DNA. Germline CDR1 and CDR2: DFQATT and SNEGSKA (reference sequence). This CDR3 is 16 amino acids long. The CDR3 is CSASAGTSGGTDTQYF.

The chain recombines TRBV3-1 with TRBJ1-3. The CDR3 has 19 residues. Germline V CDR1 and CDR2: LGHDT, YNNKEL (reference sequence). The CDR3 sequence is CASSQKIIRGIVAGNTIYF.